A few counts support the clone carrying this T cell receptor (beta chain). The source of the sample is a study of patients and donors after allogeneic stem cell transplantation. Each CDR3 protein is one row after TCRdb ran MiXCR on the RT-PCR reads. The sample records 1,500 to 2,000 distinct CDR3 sequences, approximately 3.5% being singletons. The CDR3 loop spans 11 amino acids. Germline lookup yields CDR1 ENHRY and CDR2 SYGVKD. Trimming left V 2 bases short and J 4 bases short, with 3 bases between. The sample consisted of blood, either unsorted or a sorted T cell fraction (not recorded which). V is TRBV10-3 and J is TRBJ2-7; D call uncertain. This receptor was obtained from a human donor who was either an allogeneic HSCT recipient or a stem cell or donor lymphocyte infusion donor (not recorded which). It is not recorded whose cells these are; they may come from a transplant donor. The CDR3 is CAISERYEQYF. In DNA form, the CDR3 reads TGTGCCATCAGTGAGAGGTACGAGCAGTACTTC.